This T cell receptor (beta chain) is drawn from a study of blood T cells in healthy people across ages. Study-level findings and limits: Any changes in expanded clonotypes were possibly confounded, as donor CMV status remained unknown. Higher diversity, along with more naive CD4+ cells, distinguished long-lived donors from aged donors.

Points on this clonotype: Its antigen remains unidentified.

CDR3 length: 15 amino acids. The V gene lost 5 bases and the J gene lost 5 bases, with 18 bases spanning the gap. Per germline, CDR1 MDHEN and CDR2 SYDVKM. A second PCR of about 7 to 12 cycles used a sample-barcoded 5' primer and a J-beta primer mix. TCRdb itself ran the 5' RACE reads through MiXCR, one entry per CDR3 protein. The table records about 1 million distinct CDR3 sequences, more than 35% of them present only once. Each donor's blood draw was 7.5 to 10 milliliters of peripheral blood. This receptor was taken from an older woman in good health. Sequencing input: blood. The chain combines TRBV28 with TRBJ1-2, with a weak D call TRBD1 (6 bases). Here the CDR3 reads CASSPNPDRYYGYTF. The CDR3 DNA reads TGTGCCAGCAGTCCAAACCCGGACAGATATTATGGCTACACCTTC.